This record covers a single TCR beta chain. This sample stems from a study of blood T cell repertoires in COVID-19. Across the whole study: The study drew acute and convalescent COVID-19 samples from the United States, Italy and Spain. T cells, B-cell-depleted T cells, or PBMCs supplied cDNA or gDNA.

Original methodology: Estimation of nucleated cell counts relied on the amplification of reference gene primers. TCRdb's table, derived via immunoSEQ multiplex PCR, lists solely in-frame clones and lacks some. That table furnishes V, J and clone size, whereas the DNA furnished D and trimming. The sample has approximately 250,000 clones, less than 90% seen once. Trimming removed 0 bases at V and 4 bases at J, with 6 bases between. CDR1 and CDR2 (germline): MRHNA, SNTAGT. The CDR3 has 13 amino acids. The TCR sequence derives from a man aged 25 to 40 with active or convalescent COVID-19. Input material: peripheral blood. This sequence joins TRBV6-4 and TRBJ1-2, with D tentatively TRBD1 (6 bases). Here the CDR3 reads CASSDSGGYGYTF. CDR3 DNA sequence: TGTGCCAGCAGTGACTCAGGGGGCTATGGCTACACCTTC.